This is a list of T cell receptor beta chains from one sample in a study of human T cells and chemical hapten exposure. Each CDR3 protein is one row after TCRdb ran MiXCR on the RACE reads. The sample consists of about 82,000 distinct CDR3 sequences, about 6.6% of them appearing once. The specimen comprised whole blood, sampled in connection with sensitization to the hapten diphenylcyclopropenone (DPC). These receptors all come from a young woman with alopecia areata. Some clones in this sample may be carry-over from other donors' samples. Each CDR3 is given with its conserved first and last residue. The order of the fields is CDR3 protein, CDR3 DNA, J gene, clone size, D gene, V gene. The D gene is left open where the match is weak. A row's size may be missing; if present it is once, few, many or a size class.

cdr3_aa: CASCDRANEKLFF
cdr3_nt: TGTGCCAGCTGCGACAGGGCGAACGAAAAACTGTTTTTT
j_call: TRBJ1-4
clone_size: few
d_call: TRBD1
v_call: TRBV6-6

cdr3_aa: CAINPSGAADTQYF
cdr3_nt: TGTGCCATCAACCCGAGCGGGGCGGCAGATACGCAGTATTTT
j_call: TRBJ2-3
clone_size: many
d_call: TRBD2
v_call: TRBV10-3

cdr3_aa: CASSLAGGNHQETQYF
cdr3_nt: TGTGCCAGCAGCTTAGCGGGGGGTAATCACCAAGAGACCCAGTACTTC
j_call: TRBJ2-5
clone_size: many
d_call: -
v_call: TRBV7-7

cdr3_aa: CASSPTSGGQETQYF
cdr3_nt: TGTGCCAGCTCACCAACTAGCGGGGGCCAAGAGACCCAGTACTTC
j_call: TRBJ2-5
clone_size: many
d_call: TRBD2
v_call: TRBV18

cdr3_aa: CASSSPGLAGYEQYF
cdr3_nt: TGTGCCAGCAGTTCACCCGGACTAGCGGGATACGAGCAGTACTTC
j_call: TRBJ2-7
clone_size: many
d_call: TRBD2
v_call: TRBV6-5

cdr3_aa: CASSLKTPYGYTF
cdr3_nt: TGTGCCAGCAGCTTAAAGACACCCTATGGCTACACCTTC
j_call: TRBJ1-2
clone_size: many
d_call: -
v_call: TRBV11-1

cdr3_aa: CASEWTGGASTEAFF
cdr3_nt: TGTGCCAGTGAATGGACAGGGGGCGCGAGCACTGAAGCTTTCTTT
j_call: TRBJ1-1
clone_size: few
d_call: TRBD1
v_call: TRBV19

cdr3_aa: CSARSLPSYNEQFF
cdr3_nt: TGCAGTGCTAGAAGCCTCCCTTCATACAATGAGCAGTTCTTC
j_call: TRBJ2-1
clone_size: many
d_call: -
v_call: TRBV20-1

cdr3_aa: CSVGGLAGTDTQYF
cdr3_nt: TGCAGCGTGGGAGGACTAGCGGGCACAGATACGCAGTATTTT
j_call: TRBJ2-3
clone_size: many
d_call: TRBD2
v_call: TRBV29-1

cdr3_aa: CASSAGLAGIRTDTQYF
cdr3_nt: TGTGCCAGCAGCGCGGGACTAGCGGGGATTCGCACAGATACGCAGTATTTT
j_call: TRBJ2-3
clone_size: many
d_call: TRBD2
v_call: TRBV5-4

cdr3_aa: CASSRPEGSQPYEQYF
cdr3_nt: TGTGCCAGCAGTCGGCCGGAAGGCTCGCAACCTTACGAGCAGTACTTC
j_call: TRBJ2-7
clone_size: many
d_call: -
v_call: TRBV11-2

cdr3_aa: CATSPGQGVYGYTF
cdr3_nt: TGTGCCACCAGCCCGGGACAGGGGGTCTATGGCTACACCTTC
j_call: TRBJ1-2
clone_size: many
d_call: TRBD1
v_call: TRBV15

cdr3_aa: CASSPTGRTEAFF
cdr3_nt: TGTGCCAGCAGCCCAACAGGGCGCACTGAAGCTTTCTTT
j_call: TRBJ1-1
clone_size: few
d_call: -
v_call: TRBV11-2

cdr3_aa: CSHSGTGNTGELFF
cdr3_nt: TGCAGCCATTCCGGGACGGGCAACACCGGGGAGCTGTTTTTT
j_call: TRBJ2-2
clone_size: many
d_call: -
v_call: TRBV29-1

cdr3_aa: CASFPGGSYNEQFF
cdr3_nt: TGCGCCAGCTTCCCGGGGGGTTCCTACAATGAGCAGTTCTTC
j_call: TRBJ2-1
clone_size: -
d_call: TRBD2
v_call: TRBV5-1

cdr3_aa: CASSFGIGLGNNEQFF
cdr3_nt: TGTGCCAGCAGCTTCGGTATTGGACTGGGGAACAATGAGCAGTTCTTC
j_call: TRBJ2-1
clone_size: few
d_call: -
v_call: TRBV5-6

cdr3_aa: CSVEEGLAVEETQYF
cdr3_nt: TGCAGCGTTGAGGAGGGACTAGCGGTTGAAGAGACCCAGTACTTC
j_call: TRBJ2-5
clone_size: many
d_call: TRBD2
v_call: TRBV29-1

cdr3_aa: CASSEETRGPVRRGYTF
cdr3_nt: TGTGCCAGCAGTGAAGAGACAAGGGGCCCCGTCCGGAGAGGCTACACCTTC
j_call: TRBJ1-2
clone_size: many
d_call: -
v_call: TRBV6-4

cdr3_aa: CASSIWVRGVYNEQFF
cdr3_nt: TGTGCCAGTAGTATATGGGTTCGGGGGGTCTACAATGAGCAGTTCTTC
j_call: TRBJ2-1
clone_size: many
d_call: TRBD2
v_call: TRBV19

cdr3_aa: CASIKFWDRVDGYTF
cdr3_nt: TGTGCCAGCATCAAATTCTGGGACAGGGTAGACGGCTACACCTTC
j_call: TRBJ1-2
clone_size: many
d_call: TRBD1
v_call: TRBV6-6

cdr3_aa: CASSLMAHAEAFF
cdr3_nt: TGTGCCAGCAGTTTAATGGCCCACGCTGAAGCTTTCTTT
j_call: TRBJ1-1
clone_size: many
d_call: -
v_call: TRBV27

cdr3_aa: CASSMSGRGRAQHF
cdr3_nt: TGTGCCAGCAGTATGTCCGGCCGCGGGAGAGCCCAGCATTTT
j_call: TRBJ1-5
clone_size: many
d_call: -
v_call: TRBV2

cdr3_aa: CASSFSVSSTDTQYF
cdr3_nt: TGTGCCAGCAGTTTTAGCGTATCTAGCACAGATACGCAGTATTTT
j_call: TRBJ2-3
clone_size: many
d_call: -
v_call: TRBV6-1

cdr3_aa: CASSHPLQGGRNSPLHF
cdr3_nt: TGTGCCAGCAGCCATCCTCTACAGGGCGGCAGGAATTCACCCCTCCACTTT
j_call: TRBJ1-6
clone_size: many
d_call: -
v_call: TRBV3-1

cdr3_aa: CSAPNLGEHTDTQYF
cdr3_nt: TGCAGTGCCCCCAATTTGGGGGAGCACACAGATACGCAGTATTTT
j_call: TRBJ2-3
clone_size: many
d_call: -
v_call: TRBV20-1

cdr3_aa: CASSLSGTGGDQPQHF
cdr3_nt: TGCGCCAGCAGCTTATCCGGGACAGGGGGGGATCAGCCCCAGCATTTT
j_call: TRBJ1-5
clone_size: few
d_call: TRBD1
v_call: TRBV5-1

cdr3_aa: CASSLSPNNEQFF
cdr3_nt: TGTGCCAGCAGCTTATCCCCAAACAATGAGCAGTTCTTC
j_call: TRBJ2-1
clone_size: many
d_call: -
v_call: TRBV11-2

cdr3_aa: CASSLMTGGAGNSPLHF
cdr3_nt: TGCGCCAGCAGCTTGATGACAGGGGGCGCAGGTAATTCACCCCTCCACTTT
j_call: TRBJ1-6
clone_size: many
d_call: TRBD1
v_call: TRBV5-1

cdr3_aa: CASSESSSGANVLTF
cdr3_nt: TGTGCCAGCAGTGAGAGTAGCTCTGGGGCCAACGTCCTGACTTTC
j_call: TRBJ2-6
clone_size: many
d_call: -
v_call: TRBV12-3/TRBV12-4

cdr3_aa: CSVDITSTDTQYF
cdr3_nt: TGCAGCGTAGACATTACTAGCACAGATACGCAGTATTTT
j_call: TRBJ2-3
clone_size: -
d_call: -
v_call: TRBV29-1

cdr3_aa: CASRLTGSIGQPQHF
cdr3_nt: TGTGCCAGCAGGTTGACAGGAAGCATTGGTCAGCCCCAGCATTTT
j_call: TRBJ1-5
clone_size: few
d_call: -
v_call: TRBV2

cdr3_aa: CASSLLAFGDTQYF
cdr3_nt: TGTGCCAGCAGCTTATTGGCCTTCGGAGATACGCAGTATTTT
j_call: TRBJ2-3
clone_size: many
d_call: -
v_call: TRBV7-2

cdr3_aa: CASSLRQGVRGQYTGELFF
cdr3_nt: TGTGCCAGCAGCTTACGACAGGGGGTTCGAGGACAATACACCGGGGAGCTGTTTTTT
j_call: TRBJ2-2
clone_size: many
d_call: TRBD1
v_call: TRBV7-9

cdr3_aa: CASSFRGIEQYF
cdr3_nt: TGTGCCAGCAGCTTCCGCGGAATCGAGCAGTACTTC
j_call: TRBJ2-7
clone_size: -
d_call: -
v_call: TRBV13

cdr3_aa: CASSFNRATEAFF
cdr3_nt: TGTGCCAGCAGCTTTAATCGTGCAACTGAAGCTTTCTTT
j_call: TRBJ1-1
clone_size: -
d_call: -
v_call: TRBV7-8

cdr3_aa: CAWSRRGQDGYTF
cdr3_nt: TGTGCCTGGAGTCGCCGGGGACAGGATGGCTACACCTTC
j_call: TRBJ1-2
clone_size: many
d_call: TRBD1
v_call: TRBV30

cdr3_aa: CASSVSPGQAHEQYF
cdr3_nt: TGTGCCAGCAGCGTCTCCCCCGGACAGGCCCACGAGCAGTACTTC
j_call: TRBJ2-7
clone_size: many
d_call: TRBD1
v_call: TRBV11-1

cdr3_aa: CASSQEPHGALHF
cdr3_nt: TGTGCCAGCAGCCAAGAACCCCATGGGGCCCTCCACTTT
j_call: TRBJ1-6
clone_size: few
d_call: -
v_call: TRBV11-2

cdr3_aa: CASSLVRGTGELFF
cdr3_nt: TGCGCCAGCAGCTTGGTCCGGGGAACCGGGGAGCTGTTTTTT
j_call: TRBJ2-2
clone_size: many
d_call: -
v_call: TRBV5-1

cdr3_aa: CASSKNRGDTGELFF
cdr3_nt: TGTGCCAGCAGCAAGAACAGGGGGGACACCGGGGAGCTGTTTTTT
j_call: TRBJ2-2
clone_size: many
d_call: TRBD1
v_call: TRBV11-1

cdr3_aa: CASSLGGQGANEKLFF
cdr3_nt: TGTGCCAGCAGCTTAGGGGGACAGGGGGCTAATGAAAAACTGTTTTTT
j_call: TRBJ1-4
clone_size: -
d_call: TRBD1
v_call: TRBV13

cdr3_aa: CSVIAGGPHEQFF
cdr3_nt: TGCAGCGTTATAGCGGGGGGGCCCCATGAGCAGTTCTTC
j_call: TRBJ2-1
clone_size: many
d_call: TRBD2
v_call: TRBV29-1

cdr3_aa: CAIRSGTGGPSSYEQYF
cdr3_nt: TGTGCCATCAGATCTGGGACAGGCGGTCCTAGCTCCTACGAGCAGTACTTC
j_call: TRBJ2-7
clone_size: few
d_call: TRBD1
v_call: TRBV10-3

cdr3_aa: CASSLMGSSAVNSPLHF
cdr3_nt: TGTGCCAGCAGCTTAATGGGGTCATCCGCTGTTAATTCACCCCTCCACTTT
j_call: TRBJ1-6
clone_size: -
d_call: -
v_call: TRBV7-3